This T cell receptor beta chain was recovered during a study of cytomegalovirus exposure and HLA in healthy donors. Study-level information: Among roughly 180 million T cells, an earlier analysis found 90 million to 130 million unique TCR beta sequences. The Caucasian-associated ancestry cluster held under 90% of more than 350 genotyped donors.

CDR1 is SGHAT, CDR2 FQNNGV, per germline. This CDR3 has 16 residues. Trimming removed 5 bases from V and 3 bases from J; junction bases left unmatched: 6. Details on this clone: Its antigen is unknown.

The PCR contained 60 Vbeta and 13 Jbeta primers. Libraries were prepared by immunoSEQ multiplex PCR; TCRdb keeps only in-frame clonotypes and omits some of them. The sample has about 93,000 clones, roughly four fifths seen once; the top ten hold about 0.53%. Notes on the study in general: Among immune exposure information, only CMV serostatus was available. In a later analysis, CMV-associated beta chains were mostly HLA-associated, it appeared.

This clonotype was obtained from a young man in good health and CMV-seronegative. The chain carries TRBV11-2 and TRBJ1-4, with 10 positions matching TRBD1. Sequenced input: PBMCs. CDR3 DNA: TGTGCCAGCAGCCCAGGGACAGGGGCGGCTAATGAAAAACTGTTTTTT. Protein sequence: CASSPGTGAANEKLFF.